One and the same sample provided the 32 T cell receptor beta chains below, sequenced in a study of response to subunit inactivated influenza vaccine. One entry per CDR3 protein results from TCRdb running MiXCR on the RT-PCR reads. The table has 800,000 to 1,000,000 distinct CDR3 sequences, less than 25% seen once. The sample was PBMCs from blood, taken about 5 days after vaccination. The receptors here all came from a man in his forties or fifties who received an inactivated influenza vaccine.

The V gene is TRBV20-1, the J gene TRBJ2-7; TRBD2 agrees at 7 bases. V shed 0 bases and J 2 bases; nucleotides not matched to a gene: 10. There are 16 residues in the CDR3. CDR1 and CDR2 (germline): DFQATT, SNEGSKA (reference sequence). For the CDR3, the DNA is TGCAGTGCTAGAGATCCCACTAGCGTTCGGCCCTACGAGCAGTACTTC. This codes for CSARDPTSVRPYEQYF.

The chain employs TRBV12-3 or TRBV12-4 and TRBJ2-7; TRBD2 is a possible D gene (6 bases). The CDR3 is made up of 14 amino acids. V gave up 5 bases and J gave up 0 bases, with 11 bases separating them. The CDR3, as DNA: TGTGCCAGCAGTCGCCTGGGGGGCTCCTACGAGCAGTACTTC. Amino acids: CASSRLGGSYEQYF.

The table lists this clonotype with a few counts. The chain joins TRBV5-1 to TRBJ2-3; D is undetermined. The CDR3 is 12 amino acids. V dropped 2 bases and J dropped 4 bases, with 5 bases sitting between them. Germline V gene data show CDR1 as SGHRS and CDR2 as YFSETQ. The CDR3 DNA sequence: TGCGCCAGCAGCTTCTATTCAGATACGCAGTATTTT. Translated: CASSFYSDTQYF.

This clonotype was found a few times. This sequence joins TRBV10-2 and TRBJ2-7; no definite D call. Trimming stripped 4 bases from V and 5 bases from J, with 9 bases between. Germline V gene sequence: CDR1 WSHSY, CDR2 SAAADI. The CDR3 loop spans 12 amino acids. CDR3 sequence reads: CASSVGFDEQYF. CDR3 bases: TGCGCCAGCAGTGTTGGCTTCGACGAGCAGTACTTC.

This clonotype was counted at least ten times. The chain is built from TRBV29-1 and TRBJ2-5; weak D call: TRBD1 (6 bases). Trimming removed 7 bases from V and 4 bases from J, with 16 bases in between. CDR1 is SQVTM and CDR2 is ANQGSEA in the germline V gene. CDR3 size: 13 residues. As DNA, the CDR3 is TGCAGCGACCAGCCTTGGGGGCTAGAGACCCAGTACTTC. This encodes CSDQPWGLETQYF.

The count of this clonotype is one. V usage is TRBV2 and J usage is TRBJ2-7, with a weak D call TRBD1 (5 bases). V was clipped by 8 bases and J by 3 bases, with 17 bases between them. The CDR3 runs to 14 residues. Per the germline V gene, CDR1 is SNHLY and CDR2 is FYNNEI. The CDR3 spells CASLDDRKRYEQYF. CDR3 bases: TGTGCCAGCCTTGATGACAGAAAACGCTACGAGCAGTACTTC. Full variable domain (missing parts from reference TRBV2 and TRBJ2-7): EPEVTQTPSHQVTQMGQEVILRCVPISNHLYFYWYRQILGQKVEFLVSFYNNEISEKSEIFDDQFSVERPDGSNFTLKIRSTKLEDSAMYFCASLDDRKRYEQYFGPGTRLTVT.

This clonotype was counted at least ten times. The chain carries TRBV12-3 or TRBV12-4 and TRBJ2-5, with D possibly matching TRBD2 (5 bases). This CDR3 is built from 13 residues. The V end was cut by 6 bases, the J end by 2 bases, with 10 bases between. The CDR3 DNA reads as TGTGCCAGCAGCTTCAGCGGACAAGAGACCCAGTACTTC. Its translation is CASSFSGQETQYF.

CDR3: CASGPRLLYEQYF. Here the CDR3 DNA reads TGTGCCAGCGGCCCCCGGCTCCTCTACGAGCAGTACTTC. V usage is TRBV5-6 and J usage is TRBJ2-7; D is unresolved. The CDR3 is 13 amino acids. V was shortened by 7 bases and J by 3 bases, with 14 bases between the two germline ends. Germline V gene sequence: CDR1 SGHDT, CDR2 YYEEEE. Full variable domain (missing parts from reference TRBV5-6 and TRBJ2-7): DAGVTQSPTHLIKTRGQQVTLRCSPKSGHDTVSWYQQALGQGPQFIFQYYEEEERQRGNFPDRFSGHQFPNYSSELNVNALLLGDSALYLCASGPRLLYEQYFGPGTRLTVT.

The chain is built from TRBV6-2 or TRBV6-3 and TRBJ2-1; TRBD2 agrees at 9 bases. Germline values: CDR1 MNHEY, CDR2 SVGEGT. The CDR3 has 15 amino acids. V trimming: 10 bases; J trimming: 7 bases; junction bases outside the gene matches: 14. The CDR3 loop is CAIERGLAGINEQFF. The DNA for the CDR3 is TGTGCCATCGAAAGGGGGCTAGCGGGGATTAATGAGCAGTTCTTC.

This chain joins TRBV12-3 or TRBV12-4 and TRBJ1-5; D is unclear. Between the trimmed V and J ends, which lost 4 bases and 2 bases, there was a span of 6 bases. CDR3 size: 13 residues. The CDR3 DNA sequence: TGTGCCAGCAGTTATCCGGGCAATCAGCCCCAGCATTTT. Its protein product is CASSYPGNQPQHF.

This clonotype has just a few counts. The chain's CDR3 is CAISESRTRGNEQFF. CDR3 bases: TGTGCCATCAGTGAGTCGAGGACGAGGGGCAATGAGCAGTTCTTC. The V call is TRBV10-3, the J call TRBJ2-1, with D perhaps TRBD1 or TRBD2 (5 bases each). Trimming left V 0 bases short and J 6 bases short, with 12 bases between. The CDR3 length is 15 residues. Looked up from germline, CDR1 is ENHRY and CDR2 is SYGVKD.

This sequence joins TRBV3-1 and TRBJ2-1; 7 bases are shared with TRBD1. V gave up 5 bases and J gave up 4 bases; unmatched junction bases: 5. Germline V gives CDR1 LGHDT, CDR2 YNNKEL (reference sequence). CDR3 length equals 14 residues. The CDR3 coding sequence is TGTGCCAGCAGCAATCGACAGGGATACAATGAGCAGTTCTTC. The encoded protein is CASSNRQGYNEQFF.

The chain links TRBV11-2 to TRBJ1-2; D gene ambiguous. CDR3 length equals 14 residues. Trimming shortened V by 0 bases and J by 4 bases, and 9 bases separated the two germline ends. Germline values: CDR1 SGHAT, CDR2 FQNNGV. DNA of the CDR3: TGTGCCAGCAGCTTAGATGTAAGGAGCTATGGCTACACCTTC. This translates into CASSLDVRSYGYTF.

The table lists this clonotype with a few counts. The chain uses TRBV4-3 and TRBJ2-7; D is uncertain. Germline CDR1 is LGHNA and CDR2 is YSLEER. Trimming pared 0 bases from V and 1 base from J, leaving 10 bases between. This CDR3 is built from 15 residues. CDR3 sequence (DNA): TGCGCCAGCAGCCAAGACCCCGGGCTGTCCTACGAGCAGTACTTC. Its protein is CASSQDPGLSYEQYF.

The rearrangement links TRBV29-1 to TRBJ2-7; D might be TRBD2 (5 bases). Between the trimmed V and J ends, which lost 8 bases and 7 bases, there was a span of 18 bases. CDR3 size: 12 residues. Germline CDR1 reads SQVTM; CDR2 reads ANQGSEA. The CDR3 nucleotides read TGCAGCTCCCTCGGGGAGTCGGGTGAGCAGTACTTC. Residues: CSSLGESGEQYF.

The sample holds one count of this clonotype. The chain joins TRBV13 to TRBJ2-1, with 8 bases fitting TRBD2. Germline-derived CDR1 and CDR2 are PRHDT and FYEKMQ (reference sequence). CDR3 length: 19 amino acids. Trimming at V came to 8 bases and at J to 0 bases, leaving 18 bases not matched to a gene. CDR3 sequence: CASCTTTPWAGGSYNEQFF. CDR3 sequence (DNA): TGTGCCAGCTGCACGACCACCCCTTGGGCGGGAGGCTCCTACAATGAGCAGTTCTTC. The full variable domain, its missing parts supplied by reference TRBV13 and TRBJ2-1, is AAGVIQSPRHLIKEKRETATLKCYPIPRHDTVYWYQQGPGQDPQFLISFYEKMQSDKGSIPDRFSAQQFSDYHSELNMSSLELGDSALYFCASCTTTPWAGGSYNEQFFGPGTRLTVL.

The V call is TRBV7-9, the J call TRBJ2-2; TRBD1 might be the D (6 bases). Germline V lookup: CDR1 SEHNR, CDR2 FQNEAQ (reference sequence). The V gene lost 2 bases and the J gene lost 0 bases, with 10 bases spanning the gap. The CDR3 has 16 residues. The CDR3 DNA reads as TGTGCCAGCAGCTTAAGGGGGATAACGAACACCGGGGAGCTGTTTTTT. This gives the protein CASSLRGITNTGELFF.

This chain links TRBV6-1 with TRBJ2-1; a possible D gene is TRBD2 (6 bases). V dropped 3 bases and J dropped 8 bases, with 23 bases sitting between them. Germline assignment: CDR1 MNHNS and CDR2 SASEGT. CDR3 length: 17 residues. CDR3 sequence: CASSDVPGGGYGDEQFF. In nucleotides, the CDR3 is TGTGCCAGCAGTGATGTACCCGGGGGAGGCTATGGGGATGAGCAGTTCTTC.

This clonotype was found a few times. The rearrangement joins TRBV29-1 to TRBJ1-2, with D perhaps matching TRBD1 (6 bases). The V end lost 6 bases, the J end lost 8 bases, and 19 bases lay between the germline ends. The CDR3 has 13 amino acids. CDR1 is SQVTM, CDR2 ANQGSEA, per germline. CDR3 sequence reads: CSVAQKQGWGYTF. In DNA, the CDR3 is TGCAGCGTGGCCCAGAAACAGGGCTGGGGCTACACCTTC.

The rearrangement joins TRBV28 to TRBJ2-7; D may be TRBD1 (5 bases). V lost 2 bases and J lost 3, with 11 bases in between. This CDR3 is built from 14 residues. The germline V gene encodes CDR1 MDHEN and CDR2 SYDVKM. CDR3 protein: CASSLQGSYYEQYF. The CDR3 DNA reads as TGTGCCAGCAGTTTACAGGGTTCATACTACGAGCAGTACTTC.

The CDR3 here is CSVGGGKGYGYTF. In DNA form, the CDR3 reads TGCAGCGTTGGGGGGGGGAAGGGCTATGGCTACACCTTC. V is TRBV29-1 and J is TRBJ1-2; TRBD1 might be the D (5 bases). This CDR3 is 13 amino acids long. Trimming took off 4 bases at V and 4 bases at J, with 13 bases between the two ends. Per the germline V gene, CDR1 is SQVTM and CDR2 is ANQGSEA.

This clonotype was counted a few times. V usage is TRBV29-1 and J usage is TRBJ2-1; D tentatively reads TRBD1 or TRBD2 (5 bases each). In germline, CDR1 is SQVTM, CDR2 ANQGSEA. The CDR3 runs to 17 residues. V lost 1 base and J lost 5, with 21 bases in between. The DNA for the CDR3 is TGCAGCGTTGAAGGCTTTGATCTGGGGACGGCAGACAATGAGCAGTTCTTC. Amino acid sequence: CSVEGFDLGTADNEQFF.

This clonotype was found a few times. J is TRBJ2-7 and V is TRBV4-1; no clear D. This CDR3 region has 14 residues. The germline gives CDR1 MGHRA, CDR2 YSYEKL. V lost 1 base, J lost 6 bases, and 13 bases lay in between. In nucleotides, the CDR3 is TGCGCCAGCAGCCAAGTGATAAAGGGTGCCGAGCAGTACTTC. It codes for CASSQVIKGAEQYF.

This clonotype was detected only a few times. J is TRBJ2-1 and V is TRBV4-2, with 7 nucleotides matching TRBD1. Germline lookup yields CDR1 LGHNA and CDR2 YNFKEQ. This CDR3 contains 15 residues. The J segment lost 0 bases and the V segment lost 3 bases, leaving 2 bases of the junction unmatched. In DNA form, the CDR3 reads TGTGCCAGCAGCCACAACAGGGGCTCCTACAATGAGCAGTTCTTC. Translation gives CASSHNRGSYNEQFF.

The J gene is TRBJ2-7, the V gene TRBV7-6; 9 bases map to TRBD2. With V trimmed by 3 bases and J by 5 bases, 8 bases remained unmatched. CDR3 length: 15 residues. The germline gives CDR1 SGHVS, CDR2 FNYEAQ. The CDR3 spells CASSLASGTPHEQYF. CDR3 DNA sequence: TGTGCCAGCAGCTTGGCTAGCGGGACTCCCCACGAGCAGTACTTC. The full variable domain, its missing parts supplied by reference TRBV7-6 and TRBJ2-7, is GAGVSQSPRYKVTKRGQDVALRCDPISGHVSLYWYRQALGQGPEFLTYFNYEAQQDKSGLPNDRFSAERPEGSISTLTIQRTEQRDSAMYRCASSLASGTPHEQYFGPGTRLTVT.

This clonotype was seen only a few times. V usage is TRBV6-1 and J usage is TRBJ2-1, with 7 positions matching TRBD2. The CDR3 spans 13 residues. Germline CDR1 reads MNHNS; CDR2 reads SASEGT. The V gene end was trimmed by 10 bases and the J gene end by 6 bases; junction bases not matched to a gene: 9. The CDR3 DNA reads TGTGCCACCAACGCGGGAGAGGCCAATGAGCAGTTCTTC. Amino acid sequence: CATNAGEANEQFF.

This clonotype occurred a few times. The chain recombines TRBV4-2 with TRBJ1-1; TRBD1 aligns across 10 bases. The ends lost 1 base at V and 3 bases at J; junction bases unmatched: 5. From germline, CDR1 is LGHNA and CDR2 YNFKEQ. This CDR3 region has 16 residues. CDR3 amino acids: CASSQGTGGFDTEAFF. DNA of the CDR3: TGTGCCAGCAGCCAAGGGACAGGGGGATTTGACACTGAAGCTTTCTTT.

This clonotype was counted between two and nine times. V usage is TRBV20-1 and J usage is TRBJ1-1; D is unclear. V lost 6 bases and J lost 4, with 18 bases in between. CDR3 length: 14 residues. Germline V gene data show CDR1 as DFQATT and CDR2 as SNEGSKA (reference sequence). The CDR3 is CSAPGPGTTTEAFF. CDR3 DNA sequence: TGCAGTGCCCCTGGTCCTGGAACGACCACTGAAGCTTTCTTT.

This chain joins TRBV7-2 and TRBJ2-5; weak D call: TRBD2 (5 bases). The germline gives CDR1 SGHTA, CDR2 FQGNSA. V lost 4 bases and J 5 bases, leaving 11 bases between the germline ends. This CDR3 is 13 amino acids long. The CDR3 coding sequence is TGTGCCAGCAGCTACGGGAAGGGCGAGACCCAGTACTTC. It is translated as CASSYGKGETQYF. The variable domain in full, with the rest retrieved from reference TRBV7-2 and TRBJ2-5, is GAGVSQSPSNKVTEKGKDVELRCDPISGHTALYWYRQSLGQGLEFLIYFQGNSAPDKSGLPSDRFSAERTGGSVSTLTIQRTQQEDSAVYLCASSYGKGETQYFGPGTRLLVL.

There are a few counts of this clonotype. The chain is built from TRBV7-3 and TRBJ2-1; D is perhaps TRBD1 or TRBD2 (6 bases each). Trimming took off 7 bases at V and 10 bases at J, with 17 bases between the two ends. Looked up from germline, CDR1 is SGHTA and CDR2 is FQGTGA. The CDR3 is 13 residues long. CDR3 sequence (DNA): TGTGCCAGCACCACCCGAGGGGGGAAGGAGCAGTTCTTC. This encodes CASTTRGGKEQFF.

The chain combines TRBV12-3 or TRBV12-4 with TRBJ1-5; no clear D gene. V lost 4 bases and J lost 6, with 10 bases in between. The CDR3 totals 13 residues. The CDR3 DNA reads as TGTGCCAGCAGTTACAATTCGGGTCAGCCCCAGCATTTT. Its translation: CASSYNSGQPQHF.

This clonotype appeared many times. V usage is TRBV20-1 and J usage is TRBJ1-1; D gene ambiguous. Between the trimmed V and J ends, which lost 3 bases and 0 bases, there was a span of 8 bases. CDR1 and CDR2 from the germline V gene are DFQATT and SNEGSKA (reference sequence). CDR3 length: 13 residues. CDR3 sequence: CSARGSLNTEAFF. CDR3 coding DNA: TGCAGTGCTAGGGGTAGCTTGAACACTGAAGCTTTCTTT.